This T cell receptor beta chain stems from a study of blood T cell repertoires in COVID-19. Here immunoSEQ multiplex PCR was the method, and the copy in TCRdb shows in-frame clones only, minus some. The table includes fewer than 250,000 clones, approximately 83% detected once. The CDR3 runs 14 residues. The V and J ends lost 4 bases and 4 bases respectively, with 11 bases between them. Germline CDR1 SGHAT, CDR2 FQNNGV. The V gene is TRBV11-2, the J gene TRBJ1-5, with D unresolved. The receptor was isolated from a woman aged 40 to 50 who had been exposed to COVID-19. The specimen sequenced was PBMCs or T cells enriched from blood (not recorded which). This CDR3 reads CASSSVDSNQPQHF. DNA for the CDR3: TGTGCCAGCAGCTCCGTAGATTCGAATCAGCCCCAGCATTTT.